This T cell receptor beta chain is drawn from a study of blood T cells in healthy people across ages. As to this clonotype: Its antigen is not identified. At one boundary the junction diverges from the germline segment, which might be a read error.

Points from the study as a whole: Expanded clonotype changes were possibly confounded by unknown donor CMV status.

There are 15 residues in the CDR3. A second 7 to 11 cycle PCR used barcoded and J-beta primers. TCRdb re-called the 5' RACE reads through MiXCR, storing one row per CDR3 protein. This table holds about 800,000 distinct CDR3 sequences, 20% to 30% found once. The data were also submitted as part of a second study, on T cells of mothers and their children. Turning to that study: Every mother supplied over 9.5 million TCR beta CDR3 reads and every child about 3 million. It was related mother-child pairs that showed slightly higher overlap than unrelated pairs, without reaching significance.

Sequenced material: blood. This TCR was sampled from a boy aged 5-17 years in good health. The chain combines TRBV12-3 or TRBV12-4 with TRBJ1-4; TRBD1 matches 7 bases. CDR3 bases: TGTGCCAGCAGTTTAGGGGACAGAAATAATGAAAAACTGTGTTTT. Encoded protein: CASSLGDRNNEKLCF.